Included here is one T cell receptor beta chain sequence, with context. As yet, its antigen is unknown. This sample is drawn from a study of radiotherapy plus CTLA-4 blockade in lung cancer. Study context: In roughly 19% of patients, objective responses were seen; 30% to 35% had disease control. Study findings and constraints: Best predicting response, reportedly, were early blood T cell clone dynamics, with interferon-beta. In blood, after radiotherapy plus ipilimumab, tumor-derived TCR clones expanded.

Produced via immunoSEQ multiplex PCR; TCRdb's table is partial and in-frame only. This sample has tens of thousands of clones; around 84% occur once, and the top ten carry 16%. In chemo-refractory metastatic non-small-cell lung cancer, patients got ipilimumab CTLA-4 blockade together with focal radiation. The CDR3 runs to 15 residues. Trimming shortened V by 2 bases and J by 3 bases, and 11 bases separated the two germline ends. The germline V gene encodes CDR1 WSHSY and CDR2 SAAADI. The clonotype originates from a human donor with non-small cell lung cancer that progressed on radiotherapy plus ipilimumab. The chain recombines TRBV10-2 with TRBJ1-5; D unresolved. The sample here was peripheral blood, taken from a patient treated with radiotherapy plus ipilimumab. CDR3 amino acids: CASSEMAVFNQPQHF. The CDR3 nucleotides read TGCGCCAGCAGTGAGATGGCAGTCTTCAATCAGCCCCAGCATTTT.